The 28 T cell receptor beta chains listed next were all sequenced from one sample in a study of T cells in Graves' hyperthyroidism and ophthalmopathy. Template material for amplifying TCR beta CDR3 regions consisted of RNA transcripts. First-round RT-PCR targeting the TCR CDR3 was performed with the HTBI primer set. TCRdb reanalysed the multiplex PCR reads using MiXCR and keeps one entry per CDR3 protein. The table includes under 700,000 distinct CDR3 sequences, about 43% detected once. Sequences were obtained from peripheral blood or thyroid tissue (not recorded which). Receptors were obtained from a woman younger than 35 with Graves' hyperthyroidism.

This clonotype was detected many times. This chain uses TRBV10-3 with TRBJ2-7; TRBD2 matches 11 bases. CDR1 and CDR2 from the germline V gene are ENHRY and SYGVKD. After removal of 5 bases from V and 6 bases from J, the junction contained 6 bases not matched to a gene. The CDR3 runs 14 residues. The CDR3 loop reads CAISSLAGGGEQYF. In DNA form, the CDR3 reads TGTGCCATCAGTAGCCTAGCGGGAGGAGGCGAGCAGTACTTC.

Comments on this clonotype: This may stem from a read error, because a much larger clone lies one nucleotide away. This rearrangement joins TRBV10-2 to TRBJ1-5; 7 positions match TRBD1. The CDR3 runs 13 residues. Looked up from germline, CDR1 is WSHSY and CDR2 is SAAADI. The CDR3 coding sequence is TGCGTCAGCAAGGGGGCGTTAGGTCAGCCCCAGCATTTT. It encodes CVSKGALGQPQHF.

This clonotype was recorded at least ten times. The rearrangement links TRBV2 to TRBJ1-2; tentative D call: TRBD1 (5 bases). The length of the CDR3 is 14 residues. CDR1 is SNHLY and CDR2 is FYNNEI in the germline V gene. V was cut by 6 bases and J by 2 bases, with 13 bases left in between. The CDR3: CASRLLGRNYGYTF. Here the CDR3 DNA reads TGTGCCAGCAGATTACTGGGACGGAACTATGGCTACACCTTC.

The chain recombines TRBV7-6 with TRBJ2-7; TRBD1 agrees at 10 bases. The CDR3 runs to 16 residues. From germline, CDR1 is SGHVS and CDR2 FNYEAQ. V lost 4 bases to trimming and J lost 5 bases; unmatched junction nucleotides: 11. This chain's CDR3 is CASSSSLGTGAHEQYF. CDR3 in DNA: TGTGCCAGCAGCTCCAGCCTGGGGACAGGGGCACACGAGCAGTACTTC.

This clonotype was seen a handful of times. This chain connects TRBV20-1 to TRBJ1-1, with D tentatively TRBD1 (5 bases). The CDR3 has 15 residues. Germline-derived CDR1 and CDR2 are DFQATT and SNEGSKA (reference sequence). Trimming removed 3 bases at V and 1 base at J, with 15 bases between. CDR3 in amino acids: CSASEGRTGNTEAFF. Here the CDR3 DNA reads TGCAGTGCTAGTGAGGGGAGAACAGGGAACACTGAAGCTTTCTTT.

The rearrangement links TRBV6-5 to TRBJ2-5; 10 bases match TRBD2. CDR1 and CDR2 from the germline V gene are MNHEY and SVGAGI. Losses at the gene ends were 2 bases for V and 2 bases for J; bases not matched to a gene: 5. This CDR3 spans 16 amino acids. Here the CDR3 DNA reads TGTGCCAGCAGTTACGGGACTAGCGAGGTGCAAGAGACCCAGTACTTC. This encodes CASSYGTSEVQETQYF.

The chain combines TRBV7-3 with TRBJ1-1; D gene uncertain. This CDR3 is 18 amino acids long. Trimming shortened V by 1 base and J by 3 bases, and 21 bases separated the two germline ends. Germline lookup yields CDR1 SGHTA and CDR2 FQGTGA. In DNA form, the CDR3 reads TGTGCCAGCAGCTTAATGGGTGGTAGGCTAAACTGGGACACTGAAGCTTTCTTT. It is translated as CASSLMGGRLNWDTEAFF.

This clonotype was observed at least ten times. The chain combines TRBV20-1 with TRBJ1-6; D is uncertain. This CDR3 is built from 13 residues. Germline CDR1 and CDR2: DFQATT and SNEGSKA (reference sequence). Trimming pared 4 bases from V and 6 bases from J, leaving 10 bases between. The DNA for the CDR3 is TGCAGTGCTAATCCACGGGCTAATTCACCCCTCCACTTT. Amino acid sequence: CSANPRANSPLHF.

The chain joins TRBV11-2 to TRBJ1-2, with D possibly matching TRBD1 (5 bases). Looked up from germline, CDR1 is SGHAT and CDR2 is FQNNGV. There are 16 residues in the CDR3. The germline V and J ends were trimmed by 0 bases and 6 bases, with 17 bases remaining between them. The CDR3 region has the DNA TGTGCCAGCAGCTTAGATCCGTCGGGGCCGACGAATGGCTACACCTTC. Translating it yields CASSLDPSGPTNGYTF.

This chain links TRBV5-4 with TRBJ1-2; D is unresolved. This CDR3 has 18 amino acids. Germline assignment: CDR1 SGHNT and CDR2 YYREEE (reference sequence). Trimming stripped 4 bases from V and 8 bases from J, with 30 bases between. DNA for the CDR3: TGTGCCAGCAGCCAAGCATGGTTCAGCCTTCACCCTGTACAGGGCTACACCTTC. Residues: CASSQAWFSLHPVQGYTF.

This clonotype has at least ten counts. The chain couples TRBV24-1 to TRBJ2-5; possible D gene TRBD2, 6 bases. V was cut by 6 bases and J by 0 bases, with 7 bases left in between. This CDR3 contains 13 residues. Germline V gene data show CDR1 as KGHDR and CDR2 as SFDVKD. As DNA, the CDR3 is TGTGCCACCAGTAGGGACTACCAAGAGACCCAGTACTTC. This codes for CATSRDYQETQYF.

This clonotype was observed a few times. The gene calls are TRBV19 and TRBJ1-5; D may be TRBD1 (6 bases). Germline values: CDR1 LNHDA, CDR2 SQIVND (reference sequence). The CDR3 has 14 amino acids. V was trimmed by 5 bases and J by 8 bases, leaving 16 bases between them. CDR3 in DNA: TGTGCCAGTAGTCCCTACGGGGGCCCCAAGCCCCAGCATTTT. This gives the protein CASSPYGGPKPQHF. Variable domain in full (rest from reference TRBV19 and TRBJ1-5): DGGITQSPKYLFRKEGQNVTLSCEQNLNHDAMYWYRQDPGQGLRLIYYSQIVNDFQKGDIAEGYSVSREKKESFPLTVTSAQKNPTAFYLCASSPYGGPKPQHFGDGTRLSIL.

In its sample, this clonotype was seen a few times. The chain has TRBV20-1 and TRBJ2-7; D might be TRBD1 (6 bases). The V and J ends lost 5 bases and 0 bases respectively, with 17 bases between them. The CDR3 is 15 amino acids. CDR1 is DFQATT and CDR2 is SNEGSKA in the germline V gene (reference sequence). The DNA for the CDR3 is TGCAGTGCTTATCACGGGACACGGCTCTCCTACGAGCAGTACTTC. Its translation is CSAYHGTRLSYEQYF.

The table lists this clonotype with many counts. The V and J genes are TRBV7-8 and TRBJ2-1; D remains unclear. Deletions cut 0 bases from V and 0 bases from J, with 0 bases between. The CDR3 covers 13 residues. Germline-derived CDR1 and CDR2 are SGHVS and FQNEAQ. The CDR3 DNA sequence: TGTGCCAGCAGCTTAGCCTCCTACAATGAGCAGTTCTTC. This translates into CASSLASYNEQFF.

This chain uses TRBV7-6 with TRBJ2-7; 12 bases agree with TRBD2. This CDR3 contains 17 residues. The V segment lost 4 bases and the J segment 0 bases; nucleotides outside the gene matches: 7. Germline-derived CDR1 and CDR2 are SGHVS and FNYEAQ. CDR3: CASSSPSGRAGSYEQYF. CDR3 sequence (DNA): TGTGCCAGCAGCTCCCCTAGCGGGAGGGCCGGCTCCTACGAGCAGTACTTC. Complete variable domain (other parts from reference TRBV7-6 and TRBJ2-7): GAGVSQSPRYKVTKRGQDVALRCDPISGHVSLYWYRQALGQGPEFLTYFNYEAQQDKSGLPNDRFSAERPEGSISTLTIQRTEQRDSAMYRCASSSPSGRAGSYEQYFGPGTRLTVT.

V gene TRBV29-1 combines with J gene TRBJ1-1; D gene ambiguous. Germline V CDR1 and CDR2: SQVTM, ANQGSEA. The CDR3 is made up of 12 amino acids. V was pared by 8 bases and J by 0 bases, with 10 bases between. The CDR3 bases are TGCAGCTTAGGTGAAATGAACACTGAAGCTTTCTTT. It translates to CSLGEMNTEAFF.

About this clonotype: A much larger clone lies a single base off, so this may be a read error. This chain uses TRBV2 with TRBJ1-4; D is possibly TRBD1 (5 bases). Germline loops: CDR1 SNHLY, CDR2 FYNNEI. V was trimmed by 6 bases and J by 4 bases, leaving 6 bases between them. The CDR3 sequence is 12 residues long. The CDR3 sequence: CASRGDNEKLFF. The DNA of the CDR3 is TGTGCCAGCAGGGGGGATAATGAAAAACTGTTTTTT.

The chain links TRBV12-3 or TRBV12-4 to TRBJ1-2; no clear D gene. CDR3 length: 12 residues. The germline V and J ends were trimmed by 10 bases and 4 bases, with 13 bases remaining between them. As DNA, the CDR3 is TGTGCCACCAGCCAACGGATCTATGGCTACACCTTC. Translating it yields CATSQRIYGYTF.

The J gene is TRBJ2-7, the V gene TRBV7-3, with 15 nucleotides matching TRBD2. This CDR3 comprises 14 residues. In germline, CDR1 is SGHTA, CDR2 FQGTGA. J was trimmed by 6 bases and V by 5 bases; bases with no gene match: 2. The CDR3 protein is CASSGGLAGGEQYF. The CDR3 DNA sequence: TGTGCCAGCAGCGGGGGACTAGCGGGAGGCGAGCAGTACTTC. Based on the CDR3 plus reference TRBV7-3 and TRBJ2-7, the full variable domain is GAGVSQTPSNKVTEKGKYVELRCDPISGHTALYWYRQSLGQGPEFLIYFQGTGAADDSGLPNDRFFAVRPEGSVSTLKIQRTERGDSAVYLCASSGGLAGGEQYFGPGTRLTVT.

The sample holds many counts of this clonotype. This chain links TRBV2 with TRBJ1-3, with unresolved D. Deletions cut 11 bases from V and 0 bases from J, with 11 bases between. The CDR3 runs 13 residues. Germline loops: CDR1 SNHLY, CDR2 FYNNEI. CDR3 region: CAPAGVSGNTIYF. CDR3 sequence (DNA): TGTGCCCCCGCCGGGGTCTCTGGAAACACCATATATTTT.

The chain combines TRBV19 with TRBJ1-4; no clear D gene. The CDR3 consists of 14 residues. Trimming shortened V by 7 bases and J by 4 bases, and 13 bases separated the two germline ends. CDR1 and CDR2 (germline): LNHDA, SQIVND (reference sequence). In DNA form, the CDR3 reads TGTGCCAGTAATCCACAAGGACGTAATGAAAAACTGTTTTTT. It is translated as CASNPQGRNEKLFF.

CDR3 sequence reads: CSARVQQTTYNSPLHF. CDR3 coding DNA: TGCAGTGCTAGAGTCCAGCAAACGACTTATAATTCACCCCTCCACTTT. This chain joins TRBV20-1 and TRBJ1-6; D ambiguous. The CDR3 has 16 residues. Per germline, CDR1 DFQATT and CDR2 SNEGSKA (reference sequence). The ends were cut back, 1 base at V and 4 bases at J, with 14 bases in the middle.

This clonotype was recorded a few times. The chain couples TRBV10-2 to TRBJ1-5; no definite D call. This CDR3 contains 18 residues. CDR1 is WSHSY and CDR2 is SAAADI in the germline V gene. V was shortened by 3 bases and J by 2 bases, with 20 bases between the two germline ends. CDR3 in DNA: TGCGCCAGCAGTGAATCCGGCCTATTAGGGAAGGGCAATCAGCCCCAGCATTTT. This sequence encodes CASSESGLLGKGNQPQHF.

This clonotype was recorded at least ten times. V gene TRBV7-8 combines with J gene TRBJ2-7; TRBD2 matches 10 bases. The J call may be faulty, since TRBJ2-1 better matches the DNA end. Germline CDR1 and CDR2: SGHVS and FQNEAQ. The CDR3 length is 15 residues. This CDR3 reads CASSSMGLAGGEQFF. CDR3 in DNA: TGTGCCAGCAGCTCTATGGGATTAGCGGGAGGTGAGCAGTTCTTC.

This clonotype was seen at least ten times. The rearrangement uses TRBV7-2 and TRBJ1-5; a weak D match, TRBD1 (5 bases). Germline CDR1 is SGHTA and CDR2 is FQGNSA. The CDR3 runs 15 residues. Between the trimmed V and J ends, which lost 6 bases and 0 bases, there was a span of 12 bases. CDR3 sequence reads: CASSWTLHSNQPQHF. The CDR3 DNA sequence: TGTGCCAGCAGTTGGACACTTCATAGCAATCAGCCCCAGCATTTT.

The chain couples TRBV29-1 to TRBJ2-2, with 7 positions matching TRBD1. There are 15 residues in the CDR3. The germline V gene encodes CDR1 SQVTM and CDR2 ANQGSEA. With V trimmed by 2 bases and J by 4 bases, 7 bases remained unmatched. This CDR3 is CSVESRDRGTGELFF. DNA for the CDR3: TGCAGCGTTGAATCCCGGGACAGAGGCACCGGGGAGCTGTTTTTT.

Only a few counts were recorded for this clonotype. The chain is built from TRBV5-1 and TRBJ1-5; the D gene is possibly TRBD1 (5 bases). The V end lost 1 base, the J end lost 2 bases, and 10 bases lay between the germline ends. Germline V gene data show CDR1 as SGHRS and CDR2 as YFSETQ. The CDR3 loop spans 15 amino acids. The CDR3, as DNA: TGCGCCAGCAGCTTGATCGGAGGGGGCAATCAGCCCCAGCATTTT. Its translation is CASSLIGGGNQPQHF.

The chain carries TRBV20-1 and TRBJ1-5; D is possibly TRBD1 (5 bases). Between the trimmed V and J ends, which lost 4 bases and 3 bases, there was a span of 10 bases. Germline V gene lookup returns CDR1 DFQATT and CDR2 SNEGSKA (reference sequence). The CDR3 spans 13 residues. The DNA of the CDR3 is TGCAGTGCTACCAGGGACTACAATCAGCCCCAGCATTTT. As protein: CSATRDYNQPQHF.